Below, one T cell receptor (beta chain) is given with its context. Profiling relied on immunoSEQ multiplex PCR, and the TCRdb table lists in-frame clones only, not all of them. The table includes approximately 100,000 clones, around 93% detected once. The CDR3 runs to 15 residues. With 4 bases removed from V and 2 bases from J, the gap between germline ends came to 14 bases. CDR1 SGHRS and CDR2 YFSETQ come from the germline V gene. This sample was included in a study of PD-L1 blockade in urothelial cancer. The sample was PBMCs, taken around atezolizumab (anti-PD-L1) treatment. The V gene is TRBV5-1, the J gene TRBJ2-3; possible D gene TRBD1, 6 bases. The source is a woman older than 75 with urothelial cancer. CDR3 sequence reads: CASSINRDPTDTQYF. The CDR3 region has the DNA TGCGCCAGCAGCATAAACAGGGATCCCACAGATACGCAGTATTTT.